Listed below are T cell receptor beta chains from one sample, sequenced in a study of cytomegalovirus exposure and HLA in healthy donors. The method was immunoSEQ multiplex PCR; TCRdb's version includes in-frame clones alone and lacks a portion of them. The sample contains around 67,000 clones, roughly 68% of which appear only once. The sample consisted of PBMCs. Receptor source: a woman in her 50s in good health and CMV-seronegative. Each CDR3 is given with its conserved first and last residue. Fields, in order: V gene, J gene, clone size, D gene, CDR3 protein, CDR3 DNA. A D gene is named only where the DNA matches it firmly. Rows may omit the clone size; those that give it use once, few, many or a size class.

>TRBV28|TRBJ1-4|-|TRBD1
CASSPRQGREKLFF
TGTGCCAGCAGTCCCCGACAGGGAAGGGAAAAACTGTTTTTT
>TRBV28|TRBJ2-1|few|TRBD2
CASSLFSQVSSGRVQFF
TGTGCCAGCAGTTTATTTTCCCAAGTTTCTAGCGGAAGGGTTCAGTTCTTC
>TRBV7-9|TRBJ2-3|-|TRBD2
CASSQAGGNTDTQYF
TGTGCCAGCAGCCAAGCGGGAGGAAACACAGATACGCAGTATTTT
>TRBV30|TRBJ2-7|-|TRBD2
CAWILAAGDEQYF
TGTGCCTGGATCTTGGCGGCGGGAGACGAGCAGTACTTC
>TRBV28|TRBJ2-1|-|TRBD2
CASLVRRGSNEQFF
TGTGCCAGCTTAGTCAGGCGGGGGAGCAATGAGCAGTTCTTC
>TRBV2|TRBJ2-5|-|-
CASSEAIAENQETQYF
TGTGCCAGCAGTGAAGCAATAGCGGAGAACCAAGAGACCCAGTACTTC
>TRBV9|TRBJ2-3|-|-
CASSVGGYGTDTQYF
TGTGCCAGCAGCGTAGGAGGCTACGGCACAGATACGCAGTATTTT
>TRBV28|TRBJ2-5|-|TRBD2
CASSPVGLAGGQETQYF
TGTGCCAGCAGTCCAGTGGGACTAGCGGGAGGGCAAGAGACCCAGTACTTC
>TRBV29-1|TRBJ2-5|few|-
CSVAQGGGETQYF
TGCAGCGTTGCACAGGGAGGGGGGGAGACCCAGTACTTC
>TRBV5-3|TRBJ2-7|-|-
CARSRNHCIRSSSYEQYF
TGTGCCAGAAGCCGTAACCATTGCATAAGATCCAGCTCCTACGAGCAGTACTTC
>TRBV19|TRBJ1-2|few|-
CASITPDGQGNYGYTF
TGTGCCAGTATCACTCCCGACGGGCAGGGAAACTATGGCTACACCTTC
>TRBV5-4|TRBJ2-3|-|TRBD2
CASSLREGGTDTQYF
TGTGCCAGCAGCTTGAGGGAGGGCGGCACAGATACGCAGTATTTT
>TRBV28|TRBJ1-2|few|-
CASSLEKFNGYTF
TGTGCCAGCAGTTTAGAGAAGTTTAATGGCTACACCTTC
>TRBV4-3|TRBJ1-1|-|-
CASRGRTEAFF
TGCGCCAGCCGCGGTCGCACTGAAGCTTTCTTT
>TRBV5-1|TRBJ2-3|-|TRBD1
CASSSDRGHSDTQYF
TGCGCCAGCAGTTCGGACAGGGGGCACTCAGATACGCAGTATTTT
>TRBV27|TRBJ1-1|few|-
CASRNTRTEAFF
TGTGCCAGCAGAAACACAAGAACTGAAGCTTTCTTT
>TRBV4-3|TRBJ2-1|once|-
CASSPYSTGESSYNEQFF
TGCGCCAGCAGCCCCTACTCGACAGGCGAAAGCTCCTACAATGAGCAGTTCTTC
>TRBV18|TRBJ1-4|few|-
CASSPVSNNEKLFF
TGTGCCAGCTCACCAGTGAGCAATAATGAAAAACTGTTTTTT
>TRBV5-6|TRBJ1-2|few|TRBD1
CASSNTGVGYTF
TGTGCCAGCAGTAATACAGGGGTTGGCTACACCTTC
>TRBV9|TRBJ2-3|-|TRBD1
CASSASGQSTDTQYF
TGTGCCAGCAGCGCCTCGGGACAGAGCACAGATACGCAGTATTTT
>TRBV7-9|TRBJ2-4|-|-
CASSPTAIQNIQYF
TGTGCCAGCAGCCCAACAGCAATCCAAAACATTCAGTACTTC
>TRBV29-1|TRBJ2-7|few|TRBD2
CSGKTSGSSYEQYF
TGCAGCGGGAAAACTAGCGGGAGTTCCTACGAGCAGTACTTC
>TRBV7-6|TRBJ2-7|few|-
CASSLKGDSYEQYF
TGTGCCAGCAGCTTAAAAGGGGACTCCTACGAGCAGTACTTC
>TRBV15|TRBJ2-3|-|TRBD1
CATSAYTGASTDTQYF
TGTGCCACCAGCGCCTATACAGGGGCCTCCACAGATACGCAGTATTTT
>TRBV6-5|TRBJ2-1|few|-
CASSYSYYNEQFF
TGTGCCAGCAGTTACTCTTACTACAATGAGCAGTTCTTC
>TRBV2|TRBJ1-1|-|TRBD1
CASRAQTGVGGTEAFF
TGTGCCAGCAGAGCCCAAACAGGGGTGGGGGGCACTGAAGCTTTCTTT
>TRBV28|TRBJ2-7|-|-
CASSWGVSYEQYF
TGTGCCAGCAGTTGGGGGGTGTCCTACGAGCAGTACTTC
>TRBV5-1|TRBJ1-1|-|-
CASSLSRGEGNTEAFF
TGCGCCAGCAGCTTGTCCAGGGGAGAGGGGAACACTGAAGCTTTCTTT
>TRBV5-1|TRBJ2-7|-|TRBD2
CASSSPGTSGYEQYF
TGCGCCAGCAGCTCGCCCGGGACTAGCGGCTACGAGCAGTACTTC
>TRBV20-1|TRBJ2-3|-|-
CSADRTDTQYF
TGCAGTGCAGACAGAACAGATACGCAGTATTTT
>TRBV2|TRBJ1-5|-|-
CASSEAQLEQPQHF
TGTGCCAGCAGTGAAGCACAGCTTGAACAGCCCCAGCATTTT
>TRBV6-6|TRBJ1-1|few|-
CASSYHGGTEAFF
TGTGCCAGCAGTTACCACGGTGGCACTGAAGCTTTCTTT
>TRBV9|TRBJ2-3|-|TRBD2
CASSAAGGPDTQYF
TGTGCCAGCAGCGCTGCGGGAGGGCCGGATACGCAGTATTTT
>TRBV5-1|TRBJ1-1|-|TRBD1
CASTGQSEAFF
TGCGCCAGCACGGGACAGTCTGAAGCTTTCTTT
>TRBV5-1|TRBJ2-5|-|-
CASTDPGLETQYF
TGCGCCAGCACCGATCCAGGCCTGGAGACCCAGTACTTC
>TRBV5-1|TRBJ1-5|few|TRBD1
CASSLAGTGGVQPQHF
TGCGCCAGCAGCTTGGCCGGGACAGGGGGTGTTCAGCCCCAGCATTTT
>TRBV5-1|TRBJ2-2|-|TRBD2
CASSLVTSPGELFF
TGCGCCAGCAGCTTGGTGACTAGCCCCGGGGAGCTGTTTTTT
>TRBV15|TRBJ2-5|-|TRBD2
CAIISVAGVFPLQETQYF
TGTGCCATCATTAGCGTAGCGGGGGTCTTCCCCCTTCAAGAGACCCAGTACTTC
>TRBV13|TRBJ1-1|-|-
CASSLGQNAEAFF
TGTGCCAGCAGCTTGGGGCAGAACGCTGAAGCTTTCTTT
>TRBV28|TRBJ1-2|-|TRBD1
CASRRGQGLNYGYTF
TGTGCCAGCAGACGGGGACAGGGTCTTAACTATGGCTACACCTTC
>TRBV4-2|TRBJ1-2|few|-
CASSQDPGDDYGYTF
TGTGCCAGCAGCCAAGATCCCGGGGATGACTATGGCTACACCTTC
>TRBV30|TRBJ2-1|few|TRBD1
CAWSVRGRGSYNEQFF
TGTGCCTGGAGTGTCAGGGGGCGGGGCTCCTACAATGAGCAGTTCTTC
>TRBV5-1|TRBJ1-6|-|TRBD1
CASSLEQGQNSPLHF
TGCGCCAGCAGCTTGGAACAGGGGCAGAATTCACCCCTCCACTTT
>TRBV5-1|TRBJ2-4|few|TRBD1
CASSLEGPTGLAKNIQYF
TGCGCCAGCAGCTTGGAGGGTCCGACAGGGCTAGCCAAAAACATTCAGTACTTC
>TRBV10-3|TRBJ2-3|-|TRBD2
CAIGRDTDTQYF
TGTGCCATCGGGAGGGACACAGATACGCAGTATTTT
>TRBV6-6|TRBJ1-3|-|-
CASSYYRGSGNTIYF
TGTGCCAGCAGTTACTACCGAGGCTCTGGAAACACCATATATTTT